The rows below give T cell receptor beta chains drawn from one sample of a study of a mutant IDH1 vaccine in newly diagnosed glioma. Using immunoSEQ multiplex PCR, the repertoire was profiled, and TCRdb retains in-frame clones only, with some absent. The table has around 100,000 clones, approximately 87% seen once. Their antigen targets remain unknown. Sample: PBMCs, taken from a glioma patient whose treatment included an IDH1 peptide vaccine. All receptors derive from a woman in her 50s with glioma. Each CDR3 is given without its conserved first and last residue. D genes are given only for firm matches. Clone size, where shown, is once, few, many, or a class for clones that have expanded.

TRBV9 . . ASSPLGGSYEQY
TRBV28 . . ASSSPQGRTYNSPLH
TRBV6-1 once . ASSETRYGYT
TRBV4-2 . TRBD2 ASSQRLAEIPTEQY
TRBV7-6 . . ASSLGVATNEKLF
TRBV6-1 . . ASSDGQGPYGYT
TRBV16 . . ASSQGANSYYNEQF
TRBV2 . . ASSENRGGYNEQF
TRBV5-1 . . ASSSGGAGEAF
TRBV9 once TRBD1 ASSVNGQGFYGYT
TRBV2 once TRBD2 ASRFSGTSGSDEQF
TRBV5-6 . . ASSPWPGDYEQY
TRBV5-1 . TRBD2 ASSPGTSGRVSTDTQY
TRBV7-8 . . ASSGGRDASYEQY
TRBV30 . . AWSYGSATTDTQY
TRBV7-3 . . ASSLTGGTDTQY
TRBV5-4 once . ASSLYQGELF
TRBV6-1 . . ASSGGRGSTEAF
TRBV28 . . ASSLAAHNEQF
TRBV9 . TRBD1 ASSPWTGKGNEQF
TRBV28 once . ASMTSVMNTEAF
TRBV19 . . ASQRDTFMNTEAF
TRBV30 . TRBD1 AWKIVGQGDYGYT
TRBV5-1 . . ASSLPGPSGGYT
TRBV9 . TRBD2 ASSIVAGGPGDTQY
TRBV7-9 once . ASSLRDRINSPLH
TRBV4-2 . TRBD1 ASSQDLGSGGGRY
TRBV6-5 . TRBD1 ASSYIFPGQPETQY
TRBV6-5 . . ASSSPGENTEAF
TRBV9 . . ASSRAQGTEAF
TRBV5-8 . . ASSGIRQPNTEAF
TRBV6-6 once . ASSYSGSGELF
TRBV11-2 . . ASSTGTSGTEAF
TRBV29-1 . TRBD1 SVGPGQGGTYNEQF
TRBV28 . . ASSWGRGNEKLF
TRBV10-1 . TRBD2 ASSEGLAPYNEQF
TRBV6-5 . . ASSYGGRTYEQY
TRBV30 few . ACQKGTNTEAF
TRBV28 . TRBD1 ASSSVAAGGASYEQY
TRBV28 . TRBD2 ASSLVTSGTRSYEQY
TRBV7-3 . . ASSRGGPNNEQF
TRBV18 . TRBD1 ASSPRQGFQETQY
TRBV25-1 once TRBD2 ASSEALAGDYNEQF
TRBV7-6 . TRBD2 ASSSGGSVYNEQF
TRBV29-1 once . SAAGGGETQY